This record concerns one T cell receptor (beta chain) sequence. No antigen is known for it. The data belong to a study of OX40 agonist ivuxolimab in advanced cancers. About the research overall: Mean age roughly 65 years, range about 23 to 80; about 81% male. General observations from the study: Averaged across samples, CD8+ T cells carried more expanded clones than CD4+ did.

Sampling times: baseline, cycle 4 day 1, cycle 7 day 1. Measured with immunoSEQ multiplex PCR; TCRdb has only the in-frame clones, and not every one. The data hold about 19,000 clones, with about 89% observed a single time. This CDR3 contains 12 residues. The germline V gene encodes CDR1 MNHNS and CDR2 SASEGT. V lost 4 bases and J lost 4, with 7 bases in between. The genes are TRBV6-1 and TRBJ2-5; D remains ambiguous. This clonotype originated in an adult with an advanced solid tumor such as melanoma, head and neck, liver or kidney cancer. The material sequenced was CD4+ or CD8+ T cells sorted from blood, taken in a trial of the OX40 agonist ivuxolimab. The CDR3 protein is CASSGTAETQYF. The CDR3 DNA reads TGTGCCAGCAGTGGCACTGCAGAGACCCAGTACTTC.